This entry concerns a single TCR beta chain. Its specificity is not known. The data originate from a study of cytomegalovirus exposure and HLA in healthy donors. Germline values: CDR1 SGHTA, CDR2 FQGTGA. V lost 5 bases to trimming and J lost 1 base, with 16 bases between them. The CDR3 consists of 16 residues. The repertoire was sequenced with immunoSEQ multiplex PCR; TCRdb's copy has only in-frame clones and lacks some. The sample shows about 130,000 clones, roughly 87% of them seen only once. Study conclusions and caveats: Among TCR beta chains, those listed as cytomegalovirus-associated numbered over 150.

The V gene is TRBV7-3, the J gene TRBJ2-3; perhaps TRBD2 as D (6 bases). This TCR was sampled from a woman aged 18-30 years in good health and CMV-seropositive. The specimen was PBMCs. CDR3 nucleotide sequence: TGTGCCAGCAGCCGAGCCCGCGGGGAAGGCACAGATACGCAGTATTTT. Residues: CASSRARGEGTDTQYF.